This T cell receptor (beta chain) was sequenced for a study of T cells in Graves' hyperthyroidism and ophthalmopathy. At the level of the study: Peripheral blood collection took place at initial diagnosis, before any treatment.

Criteria for exclusion of patients were uncontrolled infection, other autoimmune disease, pregnancy or lactation. This clonotype was found many times. As yet, its antigen is unknown. Study-wide findings and caveats: Ophthalmopathy got predicted by the model a median about 6.7 months before its onset. From stable hyperthyroidism, ophthalmopathy was separated by a 13 V-J model.

RNA transcripts provided the source from which TCR beta CDR3 regions were amplified. HTBI primers were used for first-round RT-PCR of the TCR CDR3. TCRdb passed the multiplex PCR reads through MiXCR, listing each CDR3 protein once. The table shows hundreds of thousands of distinct CDR3 sequences, with around 15% occurring only once. The CDR3 is made up of 17 amino acids. Between the trimmed V and J ends, which lost 5 bases and 3 bases, there was a span of 23 bases. Germline loops: CDR1 SGHNT, CDR2 YENEEA. Source material: blood. The rearrangement links TRBV11-3 to TRBJ2-7; no clear D. The receptor was isolated from a woman in her thirties or forties with Graves' ophthalmopathy. Here the CDR3 DNA reads TGTGCCAGCAGCCCCATGACCCGAACCGGCCTCTACTACGAGCAGTACTTC. This translates into CASSPMTRTGLYYEQYF.